This T cell receptor beta chain was sequenced for a study of T cells in women clearing cervical HPV infection (dated by TCRdb to the late 2010s). About the full investigation: Cases were 25 women with histologically confirmed HPV16-related CIN3 or worse, including a couple of invasive cancers. Controls were more than 20 women whose single incident HPV16 infection cleared within 12 months without precancer or cancer developing. Case blood was taken at the visit when the lesion was first identified, whereas control blood was taken when infection was no longer detected. For cases, the median interval between lesion detection and blood sampling was approximately 150 days, with an interquartile range of about 85 to 220 days. Since HLA typing was available for only a few women, HLA type could not be ruled out as a confounder. This exploratory proof-of-principle case-control study, nested within the Guanacaste HPV Natural History Study in Costa Rica, compared TCR repertoires among women with different cervical HPV16 outcomes. Cases and controls were matched on age within five years and on year of sample collection. Median age was approximately 30 years in cases versus approximately 37 in controls, and baseline characteristics did not differ significantly. In the parent cohort, about 10,000 women aged 18 or older were enrolled in Guanacaste, Costa Rica, during about 1993 to 1995 and were followed for six to seven years. Quality controls consisted of five blinded duplicates per group, for a total of about 60 samples made up of some 50 participants and around 10 replicates.

Using the immunoSEQ assay, multiplex PCR amplified TCR beta CDR3 regions from an average of about 1.1 ug of genomic DNA per sample. Primer bias was corrected in the assay by using a complete synthetic TCR repertoire to establish an amplification baseline. The amplicons were sequenced on the Illumina platform. The original pipeline was this. Error correction of the sequences involved clustering with frequency ratios plus a modified nearest-neighbor algorithm, after which the sequences were analyzed in the immunoSEQ Analyzer using IMGT gene definitions. TCR richness and evenness were averaged over 20 rarefaction repeats at each rarefaction depth, excluding samples with fewer sequences than the depth. Wilcoxon rank sum tests with FDR correction were used to compare V, D and J gene relative abundances between the groups. For the blinded duplicates, the intraclass correlation was 95% to 96% for TCR richness and averaged 76.4% across about 64 gene segments. As stored in TCRdb, this immuneACCESS dataset retains in-frame rearrangements with V and J assigned. A fraction of the clones does not appear; measured against another copy, unresolved V genes explain less than half of the discrepancy, and the remainder lacks a known reason. Clonal size and the V and J genes are those of that table, whereas D and trimming came from the DNA. The sample's records list about 30,000 clones. The ten largest clones represent 18% of the sample.

As to this clone: This clone's antigen is unknown. Coverage ceases 3 residues before the CDR3 finishes, and the germline J gene fills in the end.

Every participant had a single incident cervical HPV16 infection, and women with prevalent HPV16 infections were excluded. Cervical HPV DNA was detected with MY09/MY11 PCR, and genotyping was done by dot-blot hybridization. Fifteen mL of heparinized blood were centrifuged, and the buffy coat was aliquoted, frozen at -30°C, then stored at -80°C. QIAGEN kits were used to extract genomic DNA from buffy coat specimens. The research as a whole found: Because of the cross-sectional design, the study could not determine whether the associations came before infection or resulted from infection, and neither effector/memory subsets nor HPV-specific T cells were isolated. Random forest classifiers combining richness and V gene abundances distinguished cases from controls with an estimated AUC of just under 0.85. Because the number of T cells in each sample was unknown, differences in richness could reflect differing T-cell content rather than repertoire biology. TRBV6-7 relative abundance was lower in cases than in controls (around 0.11% versus 0.15%; Bonferroni P = 0.0008). CIN3+ cases had significantly higher TCR repertoire richness than controls across sequencing depths, but evenness did not differ between the groups.

Ends trimmed: V by 4 bases, J by 6 bases; bases unmatched to a gene: 1. CDR1 and CDR2 are drawn from the germline V gene (reference sequence): WNHNN, SYGVQD. The CDR3 spans 14 residues, from the cysteine through the phenylalanine. The CDR3 was read in part: 33 bases, with the frame set at base 1. This sequence originates from a woman aged 18 to 75 with a cervical HPV16 infection that either progressed to CIN3+ or cleared (not recorded which). This sequence uses TRBV10-1 and TRBJ2-1, and 12 junction bases match TRBD2. The source material was blood buffy coat. CDR3 reads: CASSASGRANEQFF. Partial CDR3 DNA: TGCGCCAGCAGTGCTAGCGGGAGGGCCAATGAG.